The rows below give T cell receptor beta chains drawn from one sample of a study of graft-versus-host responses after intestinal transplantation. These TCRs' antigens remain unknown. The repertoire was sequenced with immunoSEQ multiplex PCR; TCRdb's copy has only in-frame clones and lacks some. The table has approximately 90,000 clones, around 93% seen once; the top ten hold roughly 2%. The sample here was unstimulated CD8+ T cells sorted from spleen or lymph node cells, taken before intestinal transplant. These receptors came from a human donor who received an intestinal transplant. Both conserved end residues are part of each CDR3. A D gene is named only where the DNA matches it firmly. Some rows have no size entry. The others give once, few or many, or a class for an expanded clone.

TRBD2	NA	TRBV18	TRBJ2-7	CASSTTSGVTYEQYF	TGTGCCAGCTCGACCACAAGCGGGGTTACCTACGAGCAGTACTTC
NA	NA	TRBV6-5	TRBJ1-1	CASSKGHLATEAFF	TGTGCCAGCAGTAAGGGACATTTGGCCACTGAAGCTTTCTTT
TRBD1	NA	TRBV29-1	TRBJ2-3	CSANGQGGTDTQYF	TGCAGCGCTAACGGACAGGGGGGGACGGATACGCAGTATTTT
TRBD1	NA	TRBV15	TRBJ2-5	CATSGQGRETQYF	TGTGCCACCAGCGGACAGGGGCGAGAGACCCAGTACTTC
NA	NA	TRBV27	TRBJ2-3	CASSSRLDTQYF	TGTGCCAGCAGTTCGCGATTAGATACGCAGTATTTT
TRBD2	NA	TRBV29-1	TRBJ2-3	CSVGEAGSTDTQYF	TGCAGCGTTGGGGAAGCGGGGAGTACAGATACGCAGTATTTT
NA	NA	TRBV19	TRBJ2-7	CASSEGVEQYF	TGTGCCAGTAGTGAGGGGGTCGAGCAGTACTTC
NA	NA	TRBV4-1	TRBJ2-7	CASSQIDDSRRGEQYF	TGCGCCAGCAGCCAGATCGATGACTCCCGAAGGGGCGAGCAGTACTTC
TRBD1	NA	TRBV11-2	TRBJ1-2	CASSPWDRDWGYGYTF	TGTGCCAGCAGCCCATGGGACAGGGATTGGGGCTATGGCTACACCTTC
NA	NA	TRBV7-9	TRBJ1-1	CASSPTGNTEAFF	TGTGCCAGCAGCCCGACAGGGAACACTGAAGCTTTCTTT
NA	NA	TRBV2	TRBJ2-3	CASSEVGVTGTDTQYF	TGTGCCAGCAGTGAAGTTGGGGTGACAGGCACAGATACGCAGTATTTT
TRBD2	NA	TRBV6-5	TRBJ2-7	CASSPGLAGKEQYF	TGTGCCAGCTCACCGGGACTAGCGGGGAAAGAGCAGTACTTC
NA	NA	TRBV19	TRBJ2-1	CASTRGASYNEQFF	TGTGCCAGTACCAGGGGGGCCTCCTACAATGAGCAGTTCTTC
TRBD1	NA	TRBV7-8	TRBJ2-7	CASSLYGTGGYEQYF	TGTGCCAGCAGCTTATATGGGACAGGGGGGTACGAGCAGTACTTC
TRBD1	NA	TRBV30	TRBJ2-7	CAWSAGTGAYEQYF	TGTGCCTGGAGTGCCGGGACAGGGGCCTACGAGCAGTACTTC
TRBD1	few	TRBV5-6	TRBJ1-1	CASSPWYDRGTFF	TGTGCCAGCAGCCCCTGGTACGACAGGGGGACTTTCTTT
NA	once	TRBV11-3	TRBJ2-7	CASSLVGIGQGGNEQYF	TGTGCCAGCAGCTTAGTCGGCATTGGGCAGGGGGGAAACGAGCAGTACTTC
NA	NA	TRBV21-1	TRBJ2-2	CASSKNDGENSGELFF	TGTGCCAGCAGCAAGAATGATGGGGAGAACAGCGGGGAGCTGTTTTTT
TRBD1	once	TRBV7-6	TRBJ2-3	CASSNGRQGTDTQYF	TGTGCCAGCAGCAACGGGCGACAGGGAACAGATACGCAGTATTTT
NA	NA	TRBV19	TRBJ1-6	CASSISAPGSYNSPLHF	TGTGCCAGTAGTATTTCCGCTCCCGGCTCCTATAATTCACCCCTCCACTTT
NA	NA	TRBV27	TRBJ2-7	CASRDSSYEQYF	TGTGCCAGCAGGGACAGCTCCTACGAGCAGTACTTC
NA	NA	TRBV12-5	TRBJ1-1	CASGPDLNTEAFF	TGTGCTAGTGGACCAGATCTGAACACTGAAGCTTTCTTT
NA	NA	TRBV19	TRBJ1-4	CASSIPVWGGNEKLFF	TGTGCCAGTAGTATTCCCGTGTGGGGGGGGAATGAAAAACTGTTTTTT
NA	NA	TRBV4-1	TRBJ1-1	CASSQSIGGNTEAFF	TGCGCCAGCAGCCAATCGATAGGGGGGAACACTGAAGCTTTCTTT
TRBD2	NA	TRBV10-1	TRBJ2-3	CASSESIAGVSSTDTQYF	TGCGCCAGCAGTGAGTCGATAGCGGGGGTATCTAGCACAGATACGCAGTATTTT
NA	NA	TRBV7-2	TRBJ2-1	CASSRGYNNEQFF	TGTGCCAGCAGCCGCGGCTACAACAATGAGCAGTTCTTC
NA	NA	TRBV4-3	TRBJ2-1	CASSQGDSNYNEQFF	TGCGCCAGCAGCCAAGGAGATAGCAACTACAATGAGCAGTTCTTC
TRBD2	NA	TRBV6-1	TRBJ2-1	CASKSSGATYNEQFF	TGTGCCAGCAAATCTAGCGGGGCGACCTACAATGAGCAGTTCTTC
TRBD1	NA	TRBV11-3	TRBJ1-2	CASSLGTGDGYTF	TGTGCCAGCAGCTTAGGGACAGGGGACGGCTACACCTTC
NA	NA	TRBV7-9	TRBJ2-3	CASSFGTDTQYF	TGTGCCAGCAGCTTCGGCACAGATACGCAGTATTTT
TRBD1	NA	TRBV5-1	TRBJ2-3	CASSLRQGSTDTQYF	TGCGCCAGCAGCTTGAGACAGGGTAGCACAGATACGCAGTATTTT
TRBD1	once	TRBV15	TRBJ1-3	CATSDREDENTIYF	TGTGCCACCAGCGACAGGGAGGACGAAAACACCATATATTTT
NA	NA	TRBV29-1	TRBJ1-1	CSVRQDDKNTEAFF	TGCAGCGTCCGCCAAGACGACAAGAACACTGAAGCTTTCTTT
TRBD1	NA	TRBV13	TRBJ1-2	CASSLGTGDGYTF	TGTGCCAGCAGCTTAGGGACAGGGGATGGCTACACCTTC
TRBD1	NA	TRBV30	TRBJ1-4	CAWSVGAGGAEKLFF	TGTGCCTGGAGTGTTGGTGCAGGGGGCGCGGAAAAACTGTTTTTT
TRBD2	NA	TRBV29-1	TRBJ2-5	CSAASGDQETQYF	TGCAGCGCGGCTAGCGGAGACCAAGAGACCCAGTACTTC
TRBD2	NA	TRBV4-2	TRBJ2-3	CASSQRPLAGKMQTTDTQYF	TGTGCCAGCAGCCAACGTCCTCTAGCGGGGAAAATGCAGACCACAGATACGCAGTATTTT
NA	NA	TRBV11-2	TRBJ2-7	CASSSQDSYEQYF	TGTGCCAGCAGCTCACAGGACAGCTACGAGCAGTACTTC
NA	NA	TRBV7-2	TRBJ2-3	CASSLEYWGREADTQYF	TGTGCCAGCAGCTTAGAGTATTGGGGCAGGGAGGCAGATACGCAGTATTTT
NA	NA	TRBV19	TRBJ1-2	CASSMEGVSYGYTF	TGTGCCAGTAGTATGGAGGGAGTTTCCTATGGCTACACCTTC
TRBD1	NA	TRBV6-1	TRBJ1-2	CASSDDYRGDYGYTF	TGTGCCAGCAGTGATGATTACAGGGGAGACTATGGCTACACCTTC
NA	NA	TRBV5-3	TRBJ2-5	CARSPRGQETQYF	TGTGCCAGAAGCCCTAGGGGCCAAGAGACCCAGTACTTC
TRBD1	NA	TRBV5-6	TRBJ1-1	CASSQGRVEGAFKSVEAFF	TGTGCCAGCAGCCAGGGGAGAGTTGAGGGGGCGTTTAAGTCGGTTGAAGCTTTCTTT
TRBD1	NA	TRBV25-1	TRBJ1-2	CASSGRDRSQVAYGYTF	TGTGCCAGCAGTGGCCGGGACAGGAGCCAAGTAGCCTATGGCTACACCTTC
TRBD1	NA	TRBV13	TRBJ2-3	CASSSGTVTDTQYF	TGTGCCAGCAGCTCCGGGACAGTCACAGATACGCAGTATTTT
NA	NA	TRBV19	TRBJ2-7	CASSIALTYEQYF	TGTGCCAGTAGTATCGCCCTAACCTACGAGCAGTACTTC
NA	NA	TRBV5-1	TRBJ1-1	CASSIQVNTEAFF	TGCGCCAGCAGCATTCAGGTTAACACTGAAGCTTTCTTT
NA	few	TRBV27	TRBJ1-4	CASRRGGEKLFF	TGTGCCAGCAGAAGGGGTGGTGAAAAACTGTTTTTT
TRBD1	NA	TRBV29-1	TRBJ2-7	CSVEDRVTYEQYF	TGCAGCGTTGAGGACAGGGTAACCTACGAGCAGTACTTC
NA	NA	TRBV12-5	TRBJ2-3	CASGLGPVDTQYF	TGTGCTAGTGGTTTGGGGCCAGTTGATACGCAGTATTTT
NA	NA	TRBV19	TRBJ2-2	CASSIGQAGELFF	TGTGCCAGTAGTATAGGACAGGCCGGGGAGCTGTTTTTT
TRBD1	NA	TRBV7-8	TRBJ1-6	CASSSKGTGNSPLHF	TGTGCCAGCAGCTCAAAAGGGACAGGGAATTCACCCCTCCACTTT
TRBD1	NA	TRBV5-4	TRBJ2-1	CASSFGQGSDNEQFF	TGTGCCAGCAGTTTTGGACAGGGATCGGACAATGAGCAGTTCTTC
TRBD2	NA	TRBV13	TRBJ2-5	CASSPLAGGQETQYF	TGTGCCAGCAGCCCCCTAGCGGGGGGGCAAGAGACCCAGTACTTC
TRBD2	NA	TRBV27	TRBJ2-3	CASSSTLGLAYTDTQYF	TGTGCCAGCAGTTCGACTCTTGGACTAGCTTACACAGATACGCAGTATTTT
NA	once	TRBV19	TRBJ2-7	CASSIVGPGWDEQYF	TGTGCCAGTAGTATAGTGGGCCCTGGATGGGACGAGCAGTACTTC
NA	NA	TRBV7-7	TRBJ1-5	CASSLVGGEGFSNQPQHF	TGTGCCAGCAGCTTAGTTGGGGGGGAGGGGTTTAGCAATCAGCCCCAGCATTTT
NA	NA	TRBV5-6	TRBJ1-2	CASSYQRLSANYGYTF	TGTGCCAGCAGCTATCAGAGACTGTCTGCTAACTATGGCTACACCTTC
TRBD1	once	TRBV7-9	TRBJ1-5	CASSLDRGEGNQPQHF	TGTGCCAGCAGCTTAGACAGGGGAGAGGGCAATCAGCCCCAGCATTTT